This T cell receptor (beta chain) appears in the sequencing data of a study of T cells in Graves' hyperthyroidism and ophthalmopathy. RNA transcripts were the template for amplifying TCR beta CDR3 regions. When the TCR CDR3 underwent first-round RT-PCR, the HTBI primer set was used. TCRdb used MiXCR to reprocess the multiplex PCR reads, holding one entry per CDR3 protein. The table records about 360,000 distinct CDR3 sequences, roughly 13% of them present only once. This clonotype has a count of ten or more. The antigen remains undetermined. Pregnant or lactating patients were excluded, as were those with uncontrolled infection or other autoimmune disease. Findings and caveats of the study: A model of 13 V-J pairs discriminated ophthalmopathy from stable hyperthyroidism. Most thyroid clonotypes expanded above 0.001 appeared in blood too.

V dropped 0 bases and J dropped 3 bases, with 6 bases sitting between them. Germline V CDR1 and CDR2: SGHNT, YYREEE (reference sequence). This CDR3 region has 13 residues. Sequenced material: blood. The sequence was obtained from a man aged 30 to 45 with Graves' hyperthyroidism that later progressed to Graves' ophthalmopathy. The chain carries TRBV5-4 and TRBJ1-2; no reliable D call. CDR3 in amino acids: CASSLDSYYGYTF. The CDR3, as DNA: TGTGCCAGCAGCTTGGACAGCTACTATGGCTACACCTTC.